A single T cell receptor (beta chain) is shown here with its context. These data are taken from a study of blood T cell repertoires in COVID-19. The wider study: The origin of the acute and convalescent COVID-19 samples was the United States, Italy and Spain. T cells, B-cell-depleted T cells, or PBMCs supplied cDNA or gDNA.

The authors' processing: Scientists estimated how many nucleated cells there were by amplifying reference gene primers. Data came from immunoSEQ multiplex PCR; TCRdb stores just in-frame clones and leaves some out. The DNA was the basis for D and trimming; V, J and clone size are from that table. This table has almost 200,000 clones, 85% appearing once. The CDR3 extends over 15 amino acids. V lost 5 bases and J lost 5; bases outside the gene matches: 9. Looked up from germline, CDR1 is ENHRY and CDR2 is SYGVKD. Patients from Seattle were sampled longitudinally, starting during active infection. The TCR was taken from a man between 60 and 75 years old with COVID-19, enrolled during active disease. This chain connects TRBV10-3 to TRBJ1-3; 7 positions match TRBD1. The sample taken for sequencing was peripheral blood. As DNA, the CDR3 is TGTGCCATCAGTCAACCCGGGACAGAGAGAAACACCATATATTTT. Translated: CAISQPGTERNTIYF.